This T cell receptor (beta chain) is from a study of shared clonotypes between healthy human individuals (dated by TCRdb to 2018 to 2020). Context from the whole study: The cohort included a few men and a couple of women between 18 and 49 years of age. Per donor, leukapheresis produced somewhere between about 0.94 and 8.9 billion PBMCs. Per donor, three plates each were used for CD4 naive and CD4 memory, two for CD8 naive, and one for CD8 memory. To increase sequencing depth and limit assay-specific biases, TCR repertoire library preparation and sequencing were carried out by different laboratories using diverse techniques. To estimate repertoire size and how much clonotype sharing occurs between individuals, the study deeply sequenced the blood TCR repertoires of about five healthy adults.

Donors were healthy HIV-negative adults with no recently reported acute infections or vaccinations. All donors were Caucasian adults living in Nashville, Tennessee, USA. CD4+ T cells were enriched by magnetic negative selection; naive cells were then positively selected on CD45RA, and the negative fraction formed the memory subset. Blood was obtained by leukapheresis, after which PBMCs were separated by Ficoll-Histopaque density gradient centrifugation and cryopreserved in liquid nitrogen vapor phase. Purity and quantity of every magnetically sorted T cell population were checked by analytical flow cytometry. From each sorted fraction, genomic DNA was isolated and quantified by UV absorbance on a Nanodrop 2000c. Turning to this clone: Its antigen has not been determined. No much larger clonotype is one base removed from it; base qualities were not supplied.

Counted from cysteine to phenylalanine, this CDR3 has 15 amino acids. CDR3 DNA only is kept here, 45 bases in frame from base 1. The germline V end is reduced by 1 base and the J end by 5 bases; junction bases left unmatched: 2. As encoded in the germline V gene, CDR1 is MGHDK while CDR2 is SYGVNS. The full study reports these points: Sampling was restricted to blood, and TCR repertoires in tissue are likely to differ from TCR repertoires in blood. Compared with non-shared clonotypes, the clonotypes found in all four sorted-subset donors had higher generation probabilities. Rarefaction of sorted-subset datasets indicated incomplete sequencing despite the large sequencing depth. Across a handful of donors, roughly 5.1% of naive CD4, roughly 3.3% of naive CD8, about 2.3% of memory CD4, and approximately 0.4% of memory CD8 clonotypes were shared. Because the study included only a small number of donors, the genetic and exposure-history diversity represented was limited. Pairwise subsampling led to the expectation that sequencing depth would affect the degree of clonotype sharing among donors. Naive subsets generally had larger estimated clonotype richness than memory subsets.

Using the deep immunoSEQ assay, TCR CDR3 regions were amplified from genomic DNA by multiplex PCR. Genomic DNA extracted from each cell subset was distributed evenly over all wells of several immunoSEQ 96-well plates, and each plate served as one replicate. Each replicate PCR for sorted subsets received around 0.2 ug genomic DNA, equal to some 32,000 T cell genomes. Purified libraries were quantified with a Qubit 3.0 fluorometer, sized on a Bioanalyzer 2100, and re-quantified with the KAPA Library Quantification kit. Every immunoSEQ 96-well plate was sequenced on a separate single-read 150-cycle Illumina NextSeq 550 flow cell. Per the source publication's procedure: Because the immunoSEQ output held only junctional sequences and lacked quality scores, the filtering could not match the filtering applied to full-length reads. Sequences were annotated with PyIR, a Python wrapper for IgBLAST v1.9, and V/J genes and CDR3 were assigned using IMGT germline references. Reads were removed for weak V/J assignments (E-value above 1e-6), missing CDR3, stop codons, out-of-frame junctions, or ambiguous translated residues. V3J clonotypes were defined as sequences sharing an identical inferred V gene, J gene, and CDR3 amino acid sequence. To compute the percentage overlap between repertoires, the number of shared unique clonotypes was divided by the size of the smaller repertoire. RTK rarefaction, the Chao1 estimator, and Recon v2.1 estimates of unobserved clonotypes were used to assess repertoire richness. Generation probabilities were computed with OLGA for all TCRbeta clonotypes obtained by the gDNA method from several donors. TCRdb obtained this table from immuneACCESS and retained in-frame rearrangements with V and J assigned. These tables miss some clones; where compared with another copy, unresolved V genes account for less than half of the shortfall, and the remainder is unexplained. Clonal size and the V and J genes are those of that table, whereas D and trimming came from the DNA. Across this sample there are millions of clones, with around nine tenths seen only once. The top ten constitute about 0.13% of the sample.

The chain is encoded by TRBV25-1 joined to TRBJ1-4; TRBD1 fits 9 bases in the junction. This TCR derives from a man between 18 and 35 years old in good health. Sequenced material: naive CD4+ T cells sorted from blood. Reading the label with the study, this specimen's cell subset or site is: CD45RA+ positively selected. The sequenced DNA: TGTGCCAGCAGTGAATTGACAGGGGGAAATGAAAAACTGTTTTTT. It specifies CASSELTGGNEKLFF.